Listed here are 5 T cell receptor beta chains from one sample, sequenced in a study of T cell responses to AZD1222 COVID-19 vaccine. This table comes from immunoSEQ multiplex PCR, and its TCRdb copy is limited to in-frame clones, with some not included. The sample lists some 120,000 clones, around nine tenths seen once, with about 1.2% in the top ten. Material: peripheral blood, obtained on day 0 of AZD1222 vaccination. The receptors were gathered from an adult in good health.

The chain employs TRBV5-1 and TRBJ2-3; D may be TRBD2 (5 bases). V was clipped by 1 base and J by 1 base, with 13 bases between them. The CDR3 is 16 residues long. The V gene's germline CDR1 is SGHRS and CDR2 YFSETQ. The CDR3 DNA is TGCGCCAGCAGCTTGATGCGGGTTGGGGGCACAGATACGCAGTATTTT. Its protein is CASSLMRVGGTDTQYF.

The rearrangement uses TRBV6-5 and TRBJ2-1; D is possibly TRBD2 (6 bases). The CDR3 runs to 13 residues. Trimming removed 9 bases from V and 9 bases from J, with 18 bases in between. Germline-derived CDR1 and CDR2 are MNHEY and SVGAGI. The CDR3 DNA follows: TGTGCCAGTACCCCACCGGGACTGTCTGAGCAGTTCTTC. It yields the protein CASTPPGLSEQFF.

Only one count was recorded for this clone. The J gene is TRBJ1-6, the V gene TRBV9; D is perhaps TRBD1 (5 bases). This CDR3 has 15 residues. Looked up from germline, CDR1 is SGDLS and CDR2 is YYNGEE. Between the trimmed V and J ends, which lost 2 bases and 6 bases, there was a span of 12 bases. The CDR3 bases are TGTGCCAGCAGCGTGCAGGCTGGGGGTAATTCACCCCTCCACTTT. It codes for CASSVQAGGNSPLHF. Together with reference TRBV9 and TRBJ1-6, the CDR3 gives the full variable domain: DSGVTQTPKHLITATGQRVTLRCSPRSGDLSVYWYQQSLDQGLQFLIQYYNGEERAKGNILERFSAQQFPDLHSELNLSSLELGDSALYFCASSVQAGGNSPLHFGNGTRLTVT.

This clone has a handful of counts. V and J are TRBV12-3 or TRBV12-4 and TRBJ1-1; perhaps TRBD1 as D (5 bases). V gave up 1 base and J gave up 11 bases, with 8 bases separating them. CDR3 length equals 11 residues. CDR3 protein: CASSLDRIAFF. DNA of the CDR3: TGTGCCAGCAGTTTAGACAGGATTGCTTTCTTT.

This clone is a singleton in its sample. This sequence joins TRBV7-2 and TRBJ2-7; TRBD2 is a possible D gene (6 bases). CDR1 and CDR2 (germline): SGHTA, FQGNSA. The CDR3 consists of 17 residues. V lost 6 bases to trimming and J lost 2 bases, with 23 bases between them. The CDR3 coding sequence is TGTGCCAGCAGGCTTAGGGGTCTTGGGACTGAGACCTACGAGCAGTACTTC. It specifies CASRLRGLGTETYEQYF.